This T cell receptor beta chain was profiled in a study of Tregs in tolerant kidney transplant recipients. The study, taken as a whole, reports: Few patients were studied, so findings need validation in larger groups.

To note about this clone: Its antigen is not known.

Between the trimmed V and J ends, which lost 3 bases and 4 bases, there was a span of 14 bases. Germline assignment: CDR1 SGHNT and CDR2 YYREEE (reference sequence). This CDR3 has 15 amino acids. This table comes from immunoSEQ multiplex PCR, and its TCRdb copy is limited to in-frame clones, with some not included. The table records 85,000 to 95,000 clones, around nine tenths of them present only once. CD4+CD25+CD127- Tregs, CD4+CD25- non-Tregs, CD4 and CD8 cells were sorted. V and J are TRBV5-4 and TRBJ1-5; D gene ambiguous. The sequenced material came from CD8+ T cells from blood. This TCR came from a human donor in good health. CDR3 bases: TGTGCCAGCAGCTCGGTGATGGGCGCGAATCAGCCCCAGCATTTT. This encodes CASSSVMGANQPQHF. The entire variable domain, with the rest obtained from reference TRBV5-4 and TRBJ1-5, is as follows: ETGVTQSPTHLIKTRGQQVTLRCSSQSGHNTVSWYQQALGQGPQFIFQYYREEENGRGNFPPRFSGLQFPNYSSELNVNALELDDSALYLCASSSVMGANQPQHFGDGTRLSIL.